Given below is one T cell receptor beta chain in context. Its antigen remains unknown. This sample was taken from a study of T cells and copy number aberrations in small-cell lung cancer. Study-level results: All specimens were formalin-fixed paraffin-embedded tissue, prone to sequencing artifacts.

Donors had limited-stage small-cell lung cancer and underwent surgical resection in Hangzhou, China, between 2008 and 2020. Every patient either smoked or had heavy second-hand smoke exposure. Assay: immunoSEQ multiplex PCR; the TCRdb copy retains only in-frame clones and omits some. The sample has more than 6,500 clones; approximately 76% are singletons. Trimming left V 4 bases short and J 2 bases short, with 13 bases between. The germline V gene has CDR1 SGDLS and CDR2 YYNGEE. The CDR3 length is 15 residues. The clonotype was recovered from a woman in her 70s with small cell lung cancer. Some clones in this sample may be carry-over from other donors' samples. Sample: normal tissue next to the tumor. This rearrangement joins TRBV9 to TRBJ2-1; D call uncertain. CDR3 DNA: TGTGCCAGCAGCACGACTGATTATGCCTACAATGAGCAGTTCTTC. Its protein product is CASSTTDYAYNEQFF. The full variable domain, with the rest looked up from reference TRBV9 and TRBJ2-1, is DSGVTQTPKHLITATGQRVTLRCSPRSGDLSVYWYQQSLDQGLQFLIQYYNGEERAKGNILERFSAQQFPDLHSELNLSSLELGDSALYFCASSTTDYAYNEQFFGPGTRLTVL.